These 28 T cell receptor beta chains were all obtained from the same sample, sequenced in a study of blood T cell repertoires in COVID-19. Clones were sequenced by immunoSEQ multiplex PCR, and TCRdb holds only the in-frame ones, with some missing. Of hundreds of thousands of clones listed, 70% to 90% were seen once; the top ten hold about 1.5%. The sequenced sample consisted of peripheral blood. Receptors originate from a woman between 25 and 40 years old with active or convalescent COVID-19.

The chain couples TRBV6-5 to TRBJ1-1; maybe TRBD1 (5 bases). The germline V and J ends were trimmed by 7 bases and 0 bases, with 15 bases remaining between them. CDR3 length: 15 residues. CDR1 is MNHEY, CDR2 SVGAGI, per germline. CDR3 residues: CASTTGTSMNTEAFF. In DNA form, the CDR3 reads TGTGCCAGCACCACAGGAACTTCAATGAACACTGAAGCTTTCTTT.

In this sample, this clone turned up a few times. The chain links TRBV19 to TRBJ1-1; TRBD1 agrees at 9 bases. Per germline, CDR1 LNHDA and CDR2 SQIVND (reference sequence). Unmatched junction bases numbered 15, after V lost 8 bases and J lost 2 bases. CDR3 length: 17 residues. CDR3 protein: CASLNRGRDLFNTEAFF. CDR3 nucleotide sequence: TGTGCCAGTTTAAACAGGGGGCGGGACCTGTTTAACACTGAAGCTTTCTTT.

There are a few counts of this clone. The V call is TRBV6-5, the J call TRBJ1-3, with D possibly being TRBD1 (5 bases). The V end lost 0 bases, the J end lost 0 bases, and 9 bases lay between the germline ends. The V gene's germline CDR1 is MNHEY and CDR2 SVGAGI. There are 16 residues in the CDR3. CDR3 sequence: CASSYSGASSGNTIYF. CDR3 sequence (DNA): TGTGCCAGCAGTTACTCAGGGGCGAGCTCTGGAAACACCATATATTTT.

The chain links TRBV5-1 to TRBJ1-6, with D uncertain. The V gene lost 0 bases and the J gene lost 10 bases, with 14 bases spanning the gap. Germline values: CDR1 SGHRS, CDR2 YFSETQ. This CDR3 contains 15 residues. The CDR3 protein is CASSLAPTRWSPLHF. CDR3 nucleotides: TGCGCCAGCAGCTTGGCGCCCACGAGGTGGTCACCCCTCCACTTT.

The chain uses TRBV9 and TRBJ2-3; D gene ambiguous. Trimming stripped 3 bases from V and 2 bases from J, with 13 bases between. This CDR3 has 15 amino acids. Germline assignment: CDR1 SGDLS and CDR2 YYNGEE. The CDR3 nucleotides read TGTGCCAGCAGCGGACTTCCCCTCGTCACAGATACGCAGTATTTT. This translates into CASSGLPLVTDTQYF.

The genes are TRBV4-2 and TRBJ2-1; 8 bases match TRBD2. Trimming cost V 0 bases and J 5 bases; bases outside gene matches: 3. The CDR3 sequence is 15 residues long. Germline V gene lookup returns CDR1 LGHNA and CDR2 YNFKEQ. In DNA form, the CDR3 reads TGTGCCAGCAGCCAAGAGGGGACTAGAGACAATGAGCAGTTCTTC. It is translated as CASSQEGTRDNEQFF.

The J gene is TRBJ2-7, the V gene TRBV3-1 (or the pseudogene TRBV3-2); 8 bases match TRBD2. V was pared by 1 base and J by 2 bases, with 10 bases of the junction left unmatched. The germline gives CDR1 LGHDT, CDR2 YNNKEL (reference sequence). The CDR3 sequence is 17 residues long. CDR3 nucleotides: TGTGCCAGCAGCCAAGGGGAAGCGGGAGCGCCTCCCTACGAGCAGTACTTC. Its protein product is CASSQGEAGAPPYEQYF.

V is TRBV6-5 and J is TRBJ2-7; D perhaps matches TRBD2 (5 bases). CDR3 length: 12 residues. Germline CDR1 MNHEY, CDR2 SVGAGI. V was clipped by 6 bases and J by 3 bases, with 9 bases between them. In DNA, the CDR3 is TGTGCCAGCAGCCGACTACGCTACGAGCAGTACTTC. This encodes CASSRLRYEQYF.

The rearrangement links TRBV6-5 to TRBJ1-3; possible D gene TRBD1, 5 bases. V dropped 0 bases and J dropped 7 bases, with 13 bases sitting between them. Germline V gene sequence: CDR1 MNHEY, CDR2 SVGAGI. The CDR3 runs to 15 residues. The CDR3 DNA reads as TGTGCCAGCAGTTACTCCGAGCAGGGAGGGAACACCATATATTTT. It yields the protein CASSYSEQGGNTIYF.

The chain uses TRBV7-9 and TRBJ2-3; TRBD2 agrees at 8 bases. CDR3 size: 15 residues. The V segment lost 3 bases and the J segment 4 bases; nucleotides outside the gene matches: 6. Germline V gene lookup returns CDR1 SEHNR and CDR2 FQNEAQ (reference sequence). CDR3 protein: CASSFGGVDSDTQYF. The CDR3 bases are TGTGCCAGCAGCTTCGGGGGGGTAGACTCAGATACGCAGTATTTT.

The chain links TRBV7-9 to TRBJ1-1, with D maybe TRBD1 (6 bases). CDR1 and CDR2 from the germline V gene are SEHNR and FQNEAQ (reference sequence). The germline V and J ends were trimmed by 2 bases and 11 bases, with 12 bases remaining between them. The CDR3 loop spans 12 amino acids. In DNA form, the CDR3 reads TGTGCCAGCAGCTTACCCATCCAGGGGGCTTTCTTT. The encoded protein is CASSLPIQGAFF.

Written as DNA, the CDR3 is TGTGCCAGCAGTTACGTACGGTCGAGCCGCGCTGAGCAGTTCTTC. Protein sequence: CASSYVRSSRAEQFF. This chain joins TRBV6-5 and TRBJ2-1; no clear D gene. V was trimmed by 2 bases and J by 9 bases, leaving 17 bases between them. In germline, CDR1 is MNHEY, CDR2 SVGAGI. The CDR3 totals 15 residues.

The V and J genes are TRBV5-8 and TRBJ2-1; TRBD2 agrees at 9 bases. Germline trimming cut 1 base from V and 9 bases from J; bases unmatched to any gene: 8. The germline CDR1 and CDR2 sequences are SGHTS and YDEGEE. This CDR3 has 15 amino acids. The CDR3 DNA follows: TGTGCCAGCAGCTTGTCGGGCGGGGGGGCAGGTGAGCAGTTCTTC. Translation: CASSLSGGGAGEQFF. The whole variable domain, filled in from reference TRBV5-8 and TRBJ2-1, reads EAGVTQSPTHLIKTRGQQATLRCSPISGHTSVYWYQQALGLGLQFLLWYDEGEERNRGNFPPRFSGRQFPNYSSELNVNALELEDSALYLCASSLSGGGAGEQFFGPGTRLTVL.

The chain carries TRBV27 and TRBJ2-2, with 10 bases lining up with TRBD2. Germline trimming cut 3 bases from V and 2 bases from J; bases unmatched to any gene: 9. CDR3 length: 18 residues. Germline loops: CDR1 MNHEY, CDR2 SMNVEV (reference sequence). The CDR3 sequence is CASSLEASGSTNTGELFF. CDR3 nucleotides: TGTGCCAGCAGTTTGGAGGCTAGCGGGAGCACCAACACCGGGGAGCTGTTTTTT.

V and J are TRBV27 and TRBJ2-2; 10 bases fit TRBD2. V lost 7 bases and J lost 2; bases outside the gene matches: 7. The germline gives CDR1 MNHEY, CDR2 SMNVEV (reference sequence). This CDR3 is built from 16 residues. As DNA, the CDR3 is TGTGCCAGCACCCTACGGACTAGCGGTAACACCGGGGAGCTGTTTTTT. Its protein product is CASTLRTSGNTGELFF.

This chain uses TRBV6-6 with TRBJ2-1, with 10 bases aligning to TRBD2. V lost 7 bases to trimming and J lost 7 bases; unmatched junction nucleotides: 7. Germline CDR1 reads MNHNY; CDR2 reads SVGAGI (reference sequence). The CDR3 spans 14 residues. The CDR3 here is CASNLAGVSNEQFF. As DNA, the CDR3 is TGTGCCAGCAATCTAGCGGGAGTATCAAATGAGCAGTTCTTC.

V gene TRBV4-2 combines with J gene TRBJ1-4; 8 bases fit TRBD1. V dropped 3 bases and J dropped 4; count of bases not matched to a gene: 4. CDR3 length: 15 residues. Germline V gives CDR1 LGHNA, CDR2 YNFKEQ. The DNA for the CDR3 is TGTGCCAGCAGCCAGGCAGGGGGCCATAATGAAAAACTGTTTTTT. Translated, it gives CASSQAGGHNEKLFF.

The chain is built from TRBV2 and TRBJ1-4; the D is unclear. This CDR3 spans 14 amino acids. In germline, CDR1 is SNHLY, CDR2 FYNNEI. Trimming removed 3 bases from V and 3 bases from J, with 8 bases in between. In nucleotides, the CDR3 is TGTGCCAGCAGTGACAGGCGGGCTAATGAAAAACTGTTTTTT. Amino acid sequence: CASSDRRANEKLFF.

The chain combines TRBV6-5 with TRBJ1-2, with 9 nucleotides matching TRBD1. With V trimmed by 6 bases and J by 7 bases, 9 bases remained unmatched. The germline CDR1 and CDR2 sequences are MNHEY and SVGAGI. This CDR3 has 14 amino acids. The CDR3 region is CASRKDRGYGGYTF. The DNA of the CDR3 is TGTGCCAGCAGGAAGGACAGGGGATACGGTGGCTACACCTTC.

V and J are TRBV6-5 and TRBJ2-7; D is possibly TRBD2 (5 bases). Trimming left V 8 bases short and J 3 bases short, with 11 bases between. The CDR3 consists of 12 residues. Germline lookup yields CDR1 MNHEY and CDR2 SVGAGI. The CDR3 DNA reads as TGTGCCAGCCGGAGGTCAAACTACGAGCAGTACTTC. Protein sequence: CASRRSNYEQYF.

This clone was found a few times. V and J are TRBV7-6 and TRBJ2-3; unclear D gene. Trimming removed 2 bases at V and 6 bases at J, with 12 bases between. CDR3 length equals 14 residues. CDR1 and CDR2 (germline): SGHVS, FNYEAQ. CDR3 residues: CASSLMGVVDTQYF. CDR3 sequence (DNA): TGTGCCAGCAGCTTAATGGGCGTCGTGGATACGCAGTATTTT.

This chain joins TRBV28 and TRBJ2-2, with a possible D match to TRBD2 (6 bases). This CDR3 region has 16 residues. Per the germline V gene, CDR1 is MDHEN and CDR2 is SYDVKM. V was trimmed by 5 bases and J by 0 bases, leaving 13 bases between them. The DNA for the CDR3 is TGTGCCAGCAGTCCTGGGACTCGGTCGAACACCGGGGAGCTGTTTTTT. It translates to CASSPGTRSNTGELFF.

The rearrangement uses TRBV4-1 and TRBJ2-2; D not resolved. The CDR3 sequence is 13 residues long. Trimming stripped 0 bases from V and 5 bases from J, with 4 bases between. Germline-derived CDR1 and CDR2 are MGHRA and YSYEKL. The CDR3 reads CASSQDLTGELFF. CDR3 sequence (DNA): TGCGCCAGCAGCCAAGATTTAACCGGGGAGCTGTTTTTT.

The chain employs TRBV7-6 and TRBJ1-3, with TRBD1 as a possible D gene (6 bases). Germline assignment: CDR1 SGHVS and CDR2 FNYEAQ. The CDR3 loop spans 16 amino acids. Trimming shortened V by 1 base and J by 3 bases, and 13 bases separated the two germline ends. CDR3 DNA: TGTGCCAGCAGCTTAGGACAGGCTAACTTTGGAAACACCATATATTTT. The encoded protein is CASSLGQANFGNTIYF.

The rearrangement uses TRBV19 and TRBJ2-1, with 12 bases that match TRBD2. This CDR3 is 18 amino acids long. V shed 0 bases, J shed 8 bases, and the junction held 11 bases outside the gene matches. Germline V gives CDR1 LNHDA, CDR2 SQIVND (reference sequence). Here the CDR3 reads CASSIDLYGLAGGYEQFF. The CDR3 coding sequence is TGTGCCAGTAGTATAGATCTATATGGGCTAGCGGGGGGGTATGAGCAGTTCTTC.

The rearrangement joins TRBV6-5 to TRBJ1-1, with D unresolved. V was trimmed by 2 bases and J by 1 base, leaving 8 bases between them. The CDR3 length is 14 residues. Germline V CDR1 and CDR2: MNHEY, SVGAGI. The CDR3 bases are TGTGCCAGCAGTTACGGTTCCGGGAACACTGAAGCTTTCTTT. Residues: CASSYGSGNTEAFF.

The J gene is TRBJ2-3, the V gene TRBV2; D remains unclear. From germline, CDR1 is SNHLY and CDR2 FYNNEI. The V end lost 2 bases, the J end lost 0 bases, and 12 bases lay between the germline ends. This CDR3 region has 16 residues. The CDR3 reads CASSEKFGGSTDTQYF. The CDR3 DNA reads TGTGCCAGCAGTGAAAAGTTCGGCGGTAGCACAGATACGCAGTATTTT.

CDR3 DNA: TGTGCCAGCTCACCACGGACAGGCGGCGGCTACACCTTC. It translates to CASSPRTGGGYTF. The genes are TRBV18 and TRBJ1-2; 7 positions match TRBD1. The V segment lost 1 base and the J segment 8 bases; nucleotides outside the gene matches: 4. There are 13 residues in the CDR3. Looked up from germline, CDR1 is KGHSH and CDR2 is LQKENI.